What follows is one T cell receptor (beta chain) and its context. What it binds is not known. The method was immunoSEQ multiplex PCR; TCRdb's version includes in-frame clones alone and lacks a portion of them. There are around 80,000 clones in the sample; roughly four fifths occur only once, and about 0.45% lies in the top ten. The data are from a study of T cell clones after liver transplantation. Study background: In this trial, immunosuppression withdrawal was attempted within 2 years of liver transplant.

Study-wide findings and caveats: A larger donor-reactive than third-party decline suggested partial antigen-specific deletion. The donor-reactive repertoire was only partly measurable in two subjects, lacking donor cells.

The source was CD4+ T cells from blood, collected 46 months after liver transplant. The source of this sequence is a human patient who received a liver transplant. Some T cells may originate from the graft donor.

CDR3 nucleotide sequence: TGTGCCAGCAGTTCAATTAGACAGGAGAACACTGAAGCTTTCTTT. It encodes CASSSIRQENTEAFF. V usage is TRBV27 and J usage is TRBJ1-1; weak D call: TRBD1 (6 bases). The CDR3 spans 15 residues. CDR1 and CDR2 (germline): MNHEY, SMNVEV (reference sequence). V was shortened by 4 bases and J by 1 base, with 13 bases between the two germline ends.